The entry that follows covers one TCR beta chain sequence. Regions amplified from RNA transcripts were the TCR beta CDR3 regions. First-round RT-PCR with HTBI primers amplified the TCR CDR3 region. Each CDR3 protein gets one entry after TCRdb re-called the multiplex PCR reads with MiXCR. Seen here are around 540,000 distinct CDR3 sequences, just over 45% observed once, and the top ten hold roughly 8.2%. Patients aged 18 to 65 had newly diagnosed hyperthyroidism lasting under 2 months. These data originate in a study of T cells in Graves' hyperthyroidism and ophthalmopathy. Germline lookup yields CDR1 SGHRS and CDR2 YFSETQ. The J segment lost 2 bases and the V segment lost 3 bases, leaving 4 bases of the junction unmatched. CDR3 length: 14 amino acids.

Sample: peripheral blood or thyroid tissue (not recorded which). The chain employs TRBV5-1 and TRBJ2-7; 8 bases match TRBD1. The sequence was obtained from a woman between 18 and 29 years old with Graves' hyperthyroidism. CDR3 DNA sequence: TGCGCCAGCAGCTGGGACAGGCCAACCTACGAGCAGTACTTC. Encoded protein: CASSWDRPTYEQYF.